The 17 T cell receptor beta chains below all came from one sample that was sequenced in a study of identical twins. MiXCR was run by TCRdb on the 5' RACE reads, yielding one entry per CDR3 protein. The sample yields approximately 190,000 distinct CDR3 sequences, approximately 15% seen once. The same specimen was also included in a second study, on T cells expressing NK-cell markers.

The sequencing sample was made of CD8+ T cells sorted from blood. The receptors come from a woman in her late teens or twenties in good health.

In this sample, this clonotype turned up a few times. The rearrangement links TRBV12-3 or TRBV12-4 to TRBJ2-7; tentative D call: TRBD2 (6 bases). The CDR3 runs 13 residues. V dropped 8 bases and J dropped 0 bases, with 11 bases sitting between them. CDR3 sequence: CASGRESSYEQYF. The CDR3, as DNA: TGTGCCAGCGGCCGGGAGAGCTCCTACGAGCAGTACTTC.

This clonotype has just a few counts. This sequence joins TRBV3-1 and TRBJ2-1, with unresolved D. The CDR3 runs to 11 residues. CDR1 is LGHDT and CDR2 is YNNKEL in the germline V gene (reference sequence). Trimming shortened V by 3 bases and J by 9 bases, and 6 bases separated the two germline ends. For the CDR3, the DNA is TGTGCCAGCAGCCAGTATCCTGAGCAGTTCTTC. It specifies CASSQYPEQFF.

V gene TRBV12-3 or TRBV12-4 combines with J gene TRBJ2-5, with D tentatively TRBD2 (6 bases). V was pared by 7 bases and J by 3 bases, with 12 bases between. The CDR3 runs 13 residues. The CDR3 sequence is CASTLGGKETQYF. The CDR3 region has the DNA TGTGCCAGCACCCTAGGAGGGAAAGAGACCCAGTACTTC.

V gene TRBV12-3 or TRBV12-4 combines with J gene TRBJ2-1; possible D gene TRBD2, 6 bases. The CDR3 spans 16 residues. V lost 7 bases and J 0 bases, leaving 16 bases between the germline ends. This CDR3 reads CASTHEGLLSYNEQFF. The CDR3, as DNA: TGTGCCAGCACCCACGAGGGACTCCTCTCCTACAATGAGCAGTTCTTC.

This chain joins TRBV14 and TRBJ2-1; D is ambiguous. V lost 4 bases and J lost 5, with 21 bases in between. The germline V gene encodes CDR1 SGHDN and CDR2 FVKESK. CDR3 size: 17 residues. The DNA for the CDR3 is TGTGCCAGCAGCCCGGACGTTTCCCCCACCCCGAACAATGAGCAGTTCTTC. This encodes CASSPDVSPTPNNEQFF.

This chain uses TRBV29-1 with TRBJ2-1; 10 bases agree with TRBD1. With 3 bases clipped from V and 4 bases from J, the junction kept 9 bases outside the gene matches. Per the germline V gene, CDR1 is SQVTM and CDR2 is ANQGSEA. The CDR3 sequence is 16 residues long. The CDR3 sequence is CSVEGMDRGAYNEQFF. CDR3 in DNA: TGCAGCGTTGAGGGTATGGACAGGGGGGCTTACAATGAGCAGTTCTTC.

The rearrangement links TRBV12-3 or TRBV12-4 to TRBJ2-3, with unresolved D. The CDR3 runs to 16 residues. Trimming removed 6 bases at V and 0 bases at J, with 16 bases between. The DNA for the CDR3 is TGTGCCAGCAGACTCGGTTTGGGCCCTAGCACAGATACGCAGTATTTT. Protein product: CASRLGLGPSTDTQYF.

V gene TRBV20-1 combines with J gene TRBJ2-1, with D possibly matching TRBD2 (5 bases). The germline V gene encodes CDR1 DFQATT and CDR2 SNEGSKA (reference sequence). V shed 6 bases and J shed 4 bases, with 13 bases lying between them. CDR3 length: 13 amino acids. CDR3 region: CSAPRRTYNEQFF. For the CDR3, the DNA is TGCAGTGCCCCGAGACGGACTTACAATGAGCAGTTCTTC.

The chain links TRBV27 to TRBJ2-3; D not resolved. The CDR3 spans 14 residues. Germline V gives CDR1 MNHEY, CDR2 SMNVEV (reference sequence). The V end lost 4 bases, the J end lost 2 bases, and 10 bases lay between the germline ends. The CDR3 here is CASSWAKLTDTQYF. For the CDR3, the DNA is TGTGCCAGCAGTTGGGCAAAACTCACAGATACGCAGTATTTT.

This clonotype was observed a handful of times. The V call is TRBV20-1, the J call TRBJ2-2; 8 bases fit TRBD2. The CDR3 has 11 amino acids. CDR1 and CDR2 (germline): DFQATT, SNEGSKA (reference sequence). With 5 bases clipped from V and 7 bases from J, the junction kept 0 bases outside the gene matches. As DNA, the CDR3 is TGCAGTGCTCGGGAGGGCGGGGAGCTGTTTTTT. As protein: CSAREGGELFF.

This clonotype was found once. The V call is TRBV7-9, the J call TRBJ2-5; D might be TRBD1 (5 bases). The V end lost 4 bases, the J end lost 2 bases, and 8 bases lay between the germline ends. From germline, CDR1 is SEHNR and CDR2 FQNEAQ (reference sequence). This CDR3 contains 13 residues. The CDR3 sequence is CASSSTDQETQYF. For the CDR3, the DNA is TGTGCCAGCAGCTCGACAGATCAAGAGACCCAGTACTTC.

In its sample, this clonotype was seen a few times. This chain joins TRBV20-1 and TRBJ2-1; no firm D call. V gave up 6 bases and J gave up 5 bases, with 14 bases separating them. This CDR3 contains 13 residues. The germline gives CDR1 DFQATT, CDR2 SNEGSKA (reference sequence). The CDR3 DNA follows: TGCAGTGCCCCCCGGACGAGAAACAATGAGCAGTTCTTC. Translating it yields CSAPRTRNNEQFF.

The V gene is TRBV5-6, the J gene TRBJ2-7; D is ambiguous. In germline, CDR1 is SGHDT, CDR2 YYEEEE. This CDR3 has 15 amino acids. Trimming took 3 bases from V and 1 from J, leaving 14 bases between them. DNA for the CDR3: TGTGCCAGCAGCTCCTACCTTGCGCGGTCCTACGAGCAGTACTTC. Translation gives CASSSYLARSYEQYF.

The DNA for the CDR3 is TGTGCCAGCTCCCCAGGGACTAGCGGGAGTACGGACACAGATACGCAGTATTTT. Translation gives CASSPGTSGSTDTDTQYF. The chain has TRBV11-2 and TRBJ2-3; 14 nucleotides line up with TRBD2. This CDR3 is 18 amino acids long. Germline V gene sequence: CDR1 SGHAT, CDR2 FQNNGV. The V gene end was trimmed by 8 bases and the J gene end by 2 bases; junction bases not matched to a gene: 12.

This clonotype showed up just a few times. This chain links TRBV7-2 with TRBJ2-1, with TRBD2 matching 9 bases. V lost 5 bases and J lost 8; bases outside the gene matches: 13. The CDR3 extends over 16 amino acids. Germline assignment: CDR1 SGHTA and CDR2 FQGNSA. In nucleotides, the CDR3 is TGTGCCAGCAGCCCAGAAGGACTAGCGCGAGCTCATGAGCAGTTCTTC. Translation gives CASSPEGLARAHEQFF.

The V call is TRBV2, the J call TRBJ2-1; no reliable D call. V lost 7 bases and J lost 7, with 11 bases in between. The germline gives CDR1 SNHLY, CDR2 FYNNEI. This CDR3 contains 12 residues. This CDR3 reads CASTEWDNEQFF. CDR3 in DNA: TGTGCCAGCACCGAATGGGATAATGAGCAGTTCTTC.

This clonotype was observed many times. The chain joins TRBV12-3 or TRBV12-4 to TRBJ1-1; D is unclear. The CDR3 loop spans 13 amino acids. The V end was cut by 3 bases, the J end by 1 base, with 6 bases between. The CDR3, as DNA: TGTGCCAGCAGTTTCGGAGGGAACACTGAAGCTTTCTTT. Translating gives CASSFGGNTEAFF.